This TCR beta chain emerged from a study of shared clonotypes between healthy human individuals. Looking at the study overall: Three CD4 naive, three CD4 memory, two CD8 naive and one CD8 memory plate were used per donor.

V was shortened by 7 bases and J by 2 bases, with 12 bases between the two germline ends. CDR1 is MDHEN, CDR2 SYDVKM, per germline. CDR3 length: 13 residues. CD45RA-negative memory and CD45RA+ naive subsets were split from the CD4+ cells. Sequenced by immunoSEQ multiplex PCR; TCRdb stores in-frame clones only, minus some. The table lists approximately 1.1 million clones, 75% to 80% of them singletons. Remarks on this clone: Its target is not known.

General study results and limits: Sampling covered blood only; tissue repertoires likely differ. The sharing of roughly 5% of naive CD4 clonotypes was seen across several donors.

The chain carries TRBV28 and TRBJ2-7; D unclear. The clonotype originates from a man between 18 and 29 years old in good health. Some clones in this sample may be carry-over from other donors' samples. Sequences were obtained from memory CD4+ T cells from PBMCs. Subset in this sample: CD45RA-negative fraction. The DNA for the CDR3 is TGTGCCAGCACCTCCGGAACCACCTACGAGCAGTACTTC. Its translation: CASTSGTTYEQYF. Full variable domain (missing parts from reference TRBV28 and TRBJ2-7): DVKVTQSSRYLVKRTGEKVFLECVQDMDHENMFWYRQDPGLGLRLIYFSYDVKMKEKGDIPEGYSVSREKKERFSLILESASTNQTSMYLCASTSGTTYEQYFGPGTRLTVT.